Following are 21 T cell receptor beta chains from one sample sequenced in a study of blood T cell repertoires in COVID-19. Sequencing was performed with immunoSEQ multiplex PCR; in TCRdb, only in-frame clones are kept and a portion is missing. This table has about 320,000 clones, 75% to 90% appearing once. The sample comprised PBMCs or T cells enriched from blood (not recorded which). The receptors shown here come from a man in his 60s who had recovered from COVID-19.

The genes are TRBV7-6 and TRBJ2-1; 13 nucleotides align to TRBD2. Germline CDR1 is SGHVS and CDR2 is FNYEAQ. With 3 bases clipped from V and 4 bases from J, the junction kept 6 bases outside the gene matches. The CDR3 is 17 amino acids. Here the CDR3 reads CASSFSGTSGIYNEQFF. The DNA for the CDR3 is TGTGCCAGCAGCTTTTCCGGGACTAGCGGGATTTACAATGAGCAGTTCTTC. Full variable domain (remainder filled in from reference TRBV7-6 and TRBJ2-1): GAGVSQSPRYKVTKRGQDVALRCDPISGHVSLYWYRQALGQGPEFLTYFNYEAQQDKSGLPNDRFSAERPEGSISTLTIQRTEQRDSAMYRCASSFSGTSGIYNEQFFGPGTRLTVL.

The chain combines TRBV4-3 with TRBJ2-1, with unresolved D. This CDR3 is built from 13 residues. Trimming cost V 2 bases and J 6 bases, with 8 bases left between them. Germline CDR1 reads LGHNA; CDR2 reads YSLEER. The CDR3 DNA reads TGCGCCAGCAGCCAACAACTCGGCAATGAGCAGTTCTTC. Translation gives CASSQQLGNEQFF.

The genes are TRBV5-1 and TRBJ2-3, with TRBD1 identical over 7 bases. The length of the CDR3 is 15 residues. Germline loops: CDR1 SGHRS, CDR2 YFSETQ. V lost 2 bases to trimming and J lost 2 bases; unmatched junction nucleotides: 5. The CDR3 sequence is CASSLPGQNTDTQYF. CDR3 DNA sequence: TGCGCCAGCAGCTTACCGGGACAGAACACAGATACGCAGTATTTT.

In DNA, the CDR3 is TGTGCCAGCAGCCAAGAGGTAGGGGCTGGAAACACCATATATTTT. Translation: CASSQEVGAGNTIYF. This chain joins TRBV3-1 (or the pseudogene TRBV3-2) and TRBJ1-3; possibly TRBD1 for D (5 bases). Germline V gene sequence: CDR1 LGHDT, CDR2 YNNKEL (reference sequence). Between the trimmed V and J ends, which lost 0 bases and 2 bases, there was a span of 8 bases. This CDR3 has 15 residues.

The V and J genes are TRBV3-1 (or the pseudogene TRBV3-2) and TRBJ2-7; possibly TRBD2 for D (5 bases). Germline CDR1 is LGHDT and CDR2 is YNNKEL (reference sequence). V lost 4 bases and J lost 6, with 7 bases in between. The CDR3 loop spans 11 amino acids. In nucleotides, the CDR3 is TGTGCCAGCAGCCTGGGGAGCGAGCAGTACTTC. As protein: CASSLGSEQYF.

The table lists this clone with a few counts. The chain has TRBV29-1 and TRBJ2-5; 7 positions agree with TRBD2. Unmatched junction bases numbered 7, after V lost 6 bases and J lost 0 bases. The CDR3 is 14 residues long. The germline gives CDR1 SQVTM, CDR2 ANQGSEA. The CDR3 nucleotides read TGCAGCGTGCCCTTGGGAGGGTACCAAGAGACCCAGTACTTC. Its translation is CSVPLGGYQETQYF.

J is TRBJ1-5 and V is TRBV5-8; TRBD1 might be the D (6 bases). The CDR3 is 15 amino acids. The germline V gene encodes CDR1 SGHTS and CDR2 YDEGEE. Trimming took off 4 bases at V and 0 bases at J, with 11 bases between the two ends. The CDR3 reads CASSGQPYSNQPQHF. Written as DNA, the CDR3 is TGTGCCAGCAGCGGACAGCCATATAGCAATCAGCCCCAGCATTTT.

V is TRBV7-3 and J is TRBJ2-2, with TRBD2 matching 10 bases. CDR1 and CDR2 from the germline V gene are SGHTA and FQGTGA. V lost 4 bases and J lost 4; bases outside the gene matches: 9. The CDR3 sequence is 17 residues long. In DNA form, the CDR3 reads TGTGCCAGCAGCTCACCTATAGCGGGAGGTGTCACCGGGGAGCTGTTTTTT. Translating gives CASSSPIAGGVTGELFF.

V gene TRBV19 combines with J gene TRBJ2-2, with a possible D match to TRBD1 (6 bases). Looked up from germline, CDR1 is LNHDA and CDR2 is SQIVND (reference sequence). V lost 8 bases and J 2 bases, leaving 9 bases between the germline ends. The CDR3 covers 13 residues. This CDR3 is CASQDRNTGELFF. CDR3 in DNA: TGTGCCAGTCAGGACAGAAACACCGGGGAGCTGTTTTTT. The whole variable domain, filled in from reference TRBV19 and TRBJ2-2, reads DGGITQSPKYLFRKEGQNVTLSCEQNLNHDAMYWYRQDPGQGLRLIYYSQIVNDFQKGDIAEGYSVSREKKESFPLTVTSAQKNPTAFYLCASQDRNTGELFFGEGSRLTVL.

The chain employs TRBV5-1 and TRBJ2-3, with TRBD2 identical over 11 bases. The CDR3 is 17 amino acids. Trimming took 0 bases from V and 5 from J; bases not matched to a gene: 8. CDR1 and CDR2 (germline): SGHRS, YFSETQ. CDR3 region: CASSLVGSGRAGDTQYF. CDR3 coding DNA: TGCGCCAGCAGCTTGGTTGGTAGCGGGAGGGCCGGAGATACGCAGTATTTT.

Concerning this clone itself: At one end, the junction sequence differs from germline, possibly due to a read error. The gene calls are TRBV27 and TRBJ2-7; a weak D match, TRBD2 (5 bases). CDR1 and CDR2 from the germline V gene are MNHEY and SMNVEV (reference sequence). This CDR3 has 15 residues. Here the CDR3 DNA reads TGTGCCGGCAGTTTTCTGGCTAGCCCTGATCTGGAGCAGTACTTC. Translation: CAGSFLASPDLEQYF.

V usage is TRBV6-2 or TRBV6-3 and J usage is TRBJ2-5; D gene unclear. CDR1 and CDR2 (germline): MNHEY, SVGEGT. There are 14 residues in the CDR3. Trimming removed 5 bases from V and 3 bases from J, with 13 bases in between. CDR3 in amino acids: CASSLPGSEETQYF. In DNA, the CDR3 is TGTGCCAGCAGTCTTCCCGGGTCAGAAGAGACCCAGTACTTC.

J is TRBJ2-1 and V is TRBV29-1; the D gene is possibly TRBD2 (5 bases). The CDR3 runs 16 residues. V shed 6 bases and J shed 4 bases, with 22 bases lying between them. Germline V gene lookup returns CDR1 SQVTM and CDR2 ANQGSEA. The CDR3 loop is CSVGVPLRTTYNEQFF. The DNA of the CDR3 is TGCAGCGTCGGGGTCCCCCTACGAACCACATACAATGAGCAGTTCTTC.

The CDR3 nucleotides are TGTGCCAGCTCACCGACTAGCGACTCCTACGAGCAGTACTTC. Encoded protein: CASSPTSDSYEQYF. The chain is built from TRBV18 and TRBJ2-7, with 8 bases that match TRBD2. V was pared by 3 bases and J by 0 bases, with 1 base of the junction left unmatched. Per the germline V gene, CDR1 is KGHSH and CDR2 is LQKENI. The CDR3 totals 14 residues.

This sequence joins TRBV10-3 and TRBJ1-5, with D perhaps matching TRBD1 (6 bases). Germline V CDR1 and CDR2: ENHRY, SYGVKD. Deletions cut 5 bases from V and 4 bases from J, with 12 bases between. CDR3 length equals 14 residues. Here the CDR3 DNA reads TGTGCCATCAGTCGGGACACGGGAAATCAGCCCCAGCATTTT. Translated: CAISRDTGNQPQHF.

The chain has TRBV6-6 and TRBJ1-1; 7 bases are shared with TRBD1. CDR1 MNHNY and CDR2 SVGAGI come from the germline V gene (reference sequence). J was trimmed by 4 bases and V by 6 bases; bases with no gene match: 14. The CDR3 covers 16 residues. The CDR3 reads CASSLTGTAGGTEAFF. The DNA of the CDR3 is TGTGCCAGCAGCCTAACAGGGACAGCCGGTGGCACTGAAGCTTTCTTT.

This chain uses TRBV2 with TRBJ2-4; perhaps TRBD1 as D (7 bases). This CDR3 is built from 13 residues. CDR1 is SNHLY, CDR2 FYNNEI, per germline. Between the trimmed V and J ends, which lost 4 bases and 10 bases, there was a span of 14 bases. The CDR3 sequence is CASSGAGGSIQYF. As DNA, the CDR3 is TGTGCCAGCAGTGGGGCAGGGGGGAGTATTCAGTACTTC. The whole variable domain, filled in from reference TRBV2 and TRBJ2-4, reads EPEVTQTPSHQVTQMGQEVILRCVPISNHLYFYWYRQILGQKVEFLVSFYNNEISEKSEIFDDQFSVERPDGSNFTLKIRSTKLEDSAMYFCASSGAGGSIQYFGAGTRLSVL.

The J gene is TRBJ1-6, the V gene TRBV27; 9 nucleotides line up with TRBD1. J lost 11 bases, V lost 5 bases, and 13 bases had no gene match. The length of the CDR3 is 16 residues. CDR1 and CDR2 from the germline V gene are MNHEY and SMNVEV (reference sequence). The CDR3 sequence: CASSRLRTGVRAPLHF. CDR3 DNA sequence: TGTGCCAGCAGTCGTCTTCGGACAGGGGTTAGGGCACCCCTCCACTTT.

The rearrangement uses TRBV7-9 and TRBJ2-2, with TRBD2 matching over 11 bases. The CDR3 contains 15 residues. Germline lookup yields CDR1 SEHNR and CDR2 FQNEAQ (reference sequence). V lost 10 bases, J lost 1 base, and 5 bases stayed unmatched. The CDR3 region has the DNA TGTGCCACCTCGACTAGCGGGATGAACACCGGGGAGCTGTTTTTT. This encodes CATSTSGMNTGELFF.

The V and J genes are TRBV6-5 and TRBJ1-2; 7 bases map to TRBD1. Germline loops: CDR1 MNHEY, CDR2 SVGAGI. CDR3 length: 15 residues. V gave up 6 bases and J gave up 3 bases; unmatched junction bases: 10. The CDR3 DNA reads as TGTGCCAGCAGAAACGCAGGGGGTCGGGACTATGGCTACACCTTC. Translated, it gives CASRNAGGRDYGYTF.

The CDR3 spells CASSPRSYGTSGRVTDTQYF. The CDR3 DNA is TGTGCCAGCAGCCCCAGAAGCTATGGGACTAGCGGGAGGGTTACAGATACGCAGTATTTT. The chain carries TRBV4-2 and TRBJ2-3, with 16 bases that match TRBD2. Germline CDR1 reads LGHNA; CDR2 reads YNFKEQ. The CDR3 is 20 amino acids. The trim removed 4 bases at V and 3 bases at J, leaving 13 bases unmatched.